This TCR beta chain was captured by sequencing in a study of OX40 agonist ivuxolimab in advanced cancers. Profiled with immunoSEQ multiplex PCR; TCRdb holds only in-frame clones, not every one. This sample has roughly 52,000 clones, with about 83% found just once. Germline CDR1 SNHLY, CDR2 FYNNEI. The V segment lost 6 bases and the J segment 3 bases; nucleotides outside the gene matches: 3. This CDR3 has 14 residues. Systemic immunosuppression or a history of autoimmune disease excluded patients. Sampled blood was obtained at baseline, cycle 4 day 1, and cycle 7 day 1. The source was CD4+ or CD8+ T cells sorted from blood, collected in a trial of the OX40 agonist ivuxolimab. The source of this sequence is an adult with an advanced solid tumor such as melanoma, head and neck, liver or kidney cancer. The rearrangement uses TRBV2 and TRBJ1-1, with TRBD1 identical over 11 bases. This CDR3 reads CASRGGQGDTEAFF. CDR3 bases: TGTGCCAGCAGGGGGGGACAGGGGGACACTGAAGCTTTCTTT.